This entry lists 21 T cell receptor beta chains sequenced from one sample in a study of blood T cell repertoires in COVID-19. TCRdb's copy holds only in-frame clones and misses some; the assay was immunoSEQ multiplex PCR. This table has 310,000 or so clones, approximately 86% appearing once. Sequenced: peripheral blood. Receptor source: a man between 65 and 85 years old with acute or convalescent COVID-19.

The V call is TRBV9, the J call TRBJ2-2; 8 bases are a match to TRBD1. The CDR3 contains 14 residues. The ends lost 7 bases at V and 4 bases at J; junction bases unmatched: 6. Germline V lookup: CDR1 SGDLS, CDR2 YYNGEE. The DNA of the CDR3 is TGTGCCAGCGGAAGGGACAGGACCACCGGGGAGCTGTTTTTT. Amino acid sequence: CASGRDRTTGELFF.

The genes are TRBV7-2 and TRBJ1-3; 11 bases fit TRBD1. The CDR3 has 19 amino acids. V shed 3 bases, J shed 3 bases, and the junction held 13 bases outside the gene matches. Germline loops: CDR1 SGHTA, CDR2 FQGNSA. CDR3 DNA sequence: TGTGCCAGCAGCTTCGCCCGTCCCGGGACAGGGGGAGATGGAAACACCATATATTTT. Its protein product is CASSFARPGTGGDGNTIYF.

The chain joins TRBV4-3 to TRBJ1-2; 8 bases are a match to TRBD1. CDR3 length equals 14 residues. Trimming took 0 bases from V and 5 from J; bases not matched to a gene: 2. Germline V gene data show CDR1 as LGHNA and CDR2 as YSLEER. The CDR3 here is CASSQEDRGYGYTF. The CDR3 nucleotides read TGCGCCAGCAGCCAAGAAGACAGGGGATATGGCTACACCTTC.

The chain combines TRBV4-1 with TRBJ1-1; D gene uncertain. The CDR3 covers 15 residues. V was pared by 1 base and J by 4 bases, with 13 bases between. Germline V gene lookup returns CDR1 MGHRA and CDR2 YSYEKL. The CDR3 sequence: CASSQGVRPGTEAFF. CDR3 nucleotides: TGCGCCAGCAGCCAAGGAGTCCGTCCGGGCACTGAAGCTTTCTTT.

This clone was detected only once. The chain combines TRBV2 with TRBJ1-5; TRBD1 is a possible D gene (6 bases). The germline CDR1 and CDR2 sequences are SNHLY and FYNNEI. Trimming shortened V by 6 bases and J by 7 bases, and 10 bases separated the two germline ends. The CDR3 has 12 residues. The CDR3 DNA reads TGTGCCAGCAGCGGGGGGCCCCAGCCCCAGCATTTT. This gives the protein CASSGGPQPQHF.

This clone occurred a few times. V and J are TRBV28 and TRBJ1-4; D is uncertain. The CDR3 loop spans 13 amino acids. Trimming took 5 bases from V and 10 from J, leaving 14 bases between them. The germline V gene encodes CDR1 MDHEN and CDR2 SYDVKM. This chain's CDR3 is CASSPYLLGKLFF. In DNA form, the CDR3 reads TGTGCCAGCAGTCCATATTTACTAGGAAAACTGTTTTTT.

Written as DNA, the CDR3 is TGTGCCAGCAGCTCTCTAAGCGGGGTGTCGGATACGCAGTATTTT. This sequence encodes CASSSLSGVSDTQYF. The V call is TRBV5-6, the J call TRBJ2-3, with TRBD2 matching 7 bases. The germline V gene has CDR1 SGHDT and CDR2 YYEEEE. With 3 bases clipped from V and 6 bases from J, the junction kept 10 bases outside the gene matches. This CDR3 region has 15 residues.

CDR3 coding DNA: TGTGCCACCGAAGTCCCGGGACTAGCCAAAAACATTCAGTACTTC. It encodes CATEVPGLAKNIQYF. The V gene is TRBV28, the J gene TRBJ2-4; possibly TRBD2 for D (6 bases). Germline V gene sequence: CDR1 MDHEN, CDR2 SYDVKM. Trimming took 10 bases from V and 0 from J, leaving 16 bases between them. The CDR3 consists of 15 residues.

The chain links TRBV5-6 to TRBJ2-4; 14 nucleotides align to TRBD2. V lost 3 bases, J lost 4 bases, and 12 bases stayed unmatched. The CDR3 has 19 residues. Looked up from germline, CDR1 is SGHDT and CDR2 is YYEEEE. CDR3 sequence: CASSSLHGLAGGMKNIQYF. CDR3 nucleotide sequence: TGTGCCAGCAGCTCCCTACACGGACTAGCGGGAGGTATGAAAAACATTCAGTACTTC.

The chain links TRBV2 to TRBJ1-1; D gene ambiguous. Germline loops: CDR1 SNHLY, CDR2 FYNNEI. The CDR3 is 13 amino acids. V gave up 8 bases and J gave up 1 base, with 11 bases separating them. The CDR3: CASLTEKNTEAFF. CDR3 coding DNA: TGTGCCAGCTTGACGGAGAAGAACACTGAAGCTTTCTTT.

CDR3 residues: CASSQELGGNQPQHF. CDR3 sequence (DNA): TGTGCCAGCAGCCAAGAGTTGGGGGGGAATCAGCCCCAGCATTTT. The chain couples TRBV3-1 (or the pseudogene TRBV3-2) to TRBJ1-5; the D gene is possibly TRBD1 (5 bases). This CDR3 region has 15 residues. From germline, CDR1 is LGHDT and CDR2 YNNKEL (reference sequence). V dropped 0 bases and J dropped 4 bases, with 10 bases sitting between them.

The chain links TRBV29-1 to TRBJ2-5; TRBD2 might be the D (7 bases). This CDR3 is 13 amino acids long. Germline V CDR1 and CDR2: SQVTM, ANQGSEA. Written as DNA, the CDR3 is TGCGGGGGGGCAGCCAGCGTCCAAGAGACCCAGTACTTC. Translation: CGGAASVQETQYF.

CDR3 amino acids: CASSLLGALGTGELFF. The DNA for the CDR3 is TGTGCCAGCAGCTTATTGGGCGCACTTGGCACCGGGGAGCTGTTTTTT. This chain uses TRBV5-5 with TRBJ2-2; D is ambiguous. Looked up from germline, CDR1 is SGHKS and CDR2 is YYEKEE (reference sequence). V lost 2 bases, J lost 4 bases, and 15 bases lay in between. There are 16 residues in the CDR3.

The chain employs TRBV28 and TRBJ1-2; 9 positions agree with TRBD1. CDR1 is MDHEN, CDR2 SYDVKM, per germline. Germline trimming cut 5 bases from V and 7 bases from J; bases unmatched to any gene: 11. The CDR3 contains 15 residues. The CDR3 reads CASSTGTGFFFGYTF. CDR3 DNA: TGTGCCAGCAGTACCGGGACAGGGTTCTTTTTTGGCTACACCTTC.

The rearrangement joins TRBV9 to TRBJ1-4; no firm D call. Between the trimmed V and J ends, which lost 4 bases and 14 bases, there was a span of 18 bases. CDR1 is SGDLS and CDR2 is YYNGEE in the germline V gene. The CDR3 sequence is 13 residues long. CDR3 region: CASSPASSGSLFF. The CDR3, as DNA: TGTGCCAGCAGCCCAGCCTCGTCCGGGTCCCTGTTTTTT.

The chain employs TRBV7-9 and TRBJ2-2; D is perhaps TRBD2 (6 bases). The CDR3 consists of 16 residues. V gave up 5 bases and J gave up 4 bases, with 17 bases separating them. Per germline, CDR1 SEHNR and CDR2 FQNEAQ (reference sequence). CDR3 nucleotides: TGTGCCAGCAGCCGAATCTTAGCGGAGTCCACCGGGGAGCTGTTTTTT. Encoded protein: CASSRILAESTGELFF.

This rearrangement joins TRBV28 to TRBJ2-1, with TRBD1 as a possible D gene (6 bases). The CDR3 contains 12 residues. CDR1 MDHEN and CDR2 SYDVKM come from the germline V gene. V was shortened by 2 bases and J by 8 bases, with 7 bases between the two germline ends. CDR3 in amino acids: CASSLGTYEQFF. CDR3 sequence (DNA): TGTGCCAGCAGTTTAGGGACATATGAGCAGTTCTTC.

Worth noting for this clone: Other nucleotide sequences in the sample specify the same CDR3. The chain has TRBV3-1 (or the pseudogene TRBV3-2) and TRBJ1-1, with TRBD1 matching 7 bases. Germline V gene sequence: CDR1 LGHDT, CDR2 YNNKEL (reference sequence). CDR3 length equals 15 residues. J lost 2 bases, V lost 4 bases, and 7 bases had no gene match. The DNA of the CDR3 is TGTGCCAGCAGCCGACCGGGACAGCTAAACACTGAAGCTTTCTTT. Translation gives CASSRPGQLNTEAFF.

V usage is TRBV5-6 and J usage is TRBJ1-2, with D possibly matching TRBD1 (5 bases). Trimming took 4 bases from V and 2 from J, leaving 12 bases between them. CDR3 length equals 14 residues. Germline-derived CDR1 and CDR2 are SGHDT and YYEEEE. The CDR3 sequence: CASSLRQGNYGYTF. CDR3 sequence (DNA): TGTGCCAGCAGCCTGCGTCAGGGAAACTATGGCTACACCTTC.

The rearrangement joins TRBV7-8 to TRBJ2-1; 14 positions match TRBD2. From germline, CDR1 is SGHVS and CDR2 FQNEAQ. The CDR3 spans 15 residues. With 4 bases clipped from V and 9 bases from J, the junction kept 5 bases outside the gene matches. CDR3 nucleotide sequence: TGTGCCAGCAGCTCGGGACTAGCGGGAGAGGGTGAGCAGTTCTTC. Translation gives CASSSGLAGEGEQFF.

The J gene is TRBJ1-1, the V gene TRBV6-2 or TRBV6-3; D may be TRBD1 (6 bases). The germline V gene has CDR1 MNHEY and CDR2 SVGEGT. The CDR3 spans 14 residues. Trimming removed 4 bases from V and 3 bases from J, with 12 bases in between. In nucleotides, the CDR3 is TGTGCCAGCAGTTCTATCACAGGGTACACTGAAGCTTTCTTT. Translation: CASSSITGYTEAFF.